Listed below are T cell receptor beta chains from one sample, sequenced in a study of memory CD4+ T cells and cytomegalovirus serostatus. Assay: immunoSEQ multiplex PCR; the TCRdb copy retains only in-frame clones and omits some. The data hold about 92,000 clones, with over 70% observed a single time. The sequenced material came from memory CD4+ T cells from blood. These receptors were taken from an adult in good health and CMV-seropositive. The CDR3 runs from the conserved cysteine through the conserved F or W. Each record gives: clone size, J gene, V gene, CDR3 protein. Where a row states a size, it is once, few, many or the class of an expanded clone; other rows omit it.

. | TRBJ1-2 | TRBV6-6 | CASSYPGGNYGYTF
. | TRBJ2-1 | TRBV2 | CASSEALPYNEQFF
. | TRBJ2-3 | TRBV18 | CASSPLAAGDELQYF
. | TRBJ1-1 | TRBV28 | CASSSYRGWNTEAFF
. | TRBJ2-7 | TRBV30 | CAWSEGLIYEQYF
. | TRBJ1-2 | TRBV28 | CASSFLMLGGYTF
. | TRBJ1-4 | TRBV29-1 | CSAATTNEKLFF
. | TRBJ1-5 | TRBV6-1 | CASSEVVGQLVNQPQHF
. | TRBJ2-3 | TRBV19 | CASRTGGVADTQYF
. | TRBJ2-1 | TRBV6-1 | CASSEELAGVYNEQFF
. | TRBJ1-1 | TRBV7-3 | CASSLQGGTEAFF
. | TRBJ1-1 | TRBV5-4 | CASSLAKTGGSHTEAFF
. | TRBJ1-2 | TRBV14 | CASSRYGGPRGYTF
. | TRBJ2-7 | TRBV6-1 | CASSVWTGDYEQYF
once | TRBJ2-5 | TRBV4-2 | CASSQGGVGLAGAGTQYF
. | TRBJ1-5 | TRBV27 | CASRRQGPNQPQHF
few | TRBJ2-1 | TRBV14 | CASSSGHSYNEQFF
many | TRBJ1-1 | TRBV28 | CASSSGAGAGTEAFF
. | TRBJ2-1 | TRBV7-2 | CASSLGGARNPYNEQFF
. | TRBJ2-7 | TRBV7-2 | CASSYGTSVSYEQYF
. | TRBJ2-2 | TRBV27 | CASSLSTSGRSAGELFF
. | TRBJ2-7 | TRBV10-3 | CAISGSGIAGRSYEQYF
. | TRBJ2-2 | TRBV2 | CASSAGGVLTGELFF
once | TRBJ2-1 | TRBV28 | CASRRGQGGLNEQFF
. | TRBJ2-1 | TRBV19 | CASKKSNEQFF
. | TRBJ1-1 | TRBV7-3 | CASSFALNTEAFF
. | TRBJ2-5 | TRBV7-2 | CASSLQSGRGTQETQYF
. | TRBJ1-2 | TRBV6-6 | CASSTRGGWGYTF
. | TRBJ2-7 | TRBV14 | CASSQGLFGLAGPSYEQYF
few | TRBJ1-5 | TRBV5-6 | CASSLEGDGNQPQHF
. | TRBJ1-2 | TRBV4-1 | CASSQESGGFLGGYTF
. | TRBJ1-6 | TRBV9 | CASSSGTDTRGNSPLHF
. | TRBJ2-7 | TRBV7-9 | CASSVRGQRYEQYF
few | TRBJ1-1 | TRBV7-9 | CASSRHAGSTNTEAFF
. | TRBJ2-7 | TRBV28 | CASTMDIGTGINEQYF
. | TRBJ2-3 | TRBV19 | CASTRASTDTQYF
. | TRBJ2-5 | TRBV9 | CASSGAATQETQYF
once | TRBJ1-2 | TRBV28 | CASRLAGQTYGYTF
. | TRBJ2-5 | TRBV9 | CASSVQGSQETQYF